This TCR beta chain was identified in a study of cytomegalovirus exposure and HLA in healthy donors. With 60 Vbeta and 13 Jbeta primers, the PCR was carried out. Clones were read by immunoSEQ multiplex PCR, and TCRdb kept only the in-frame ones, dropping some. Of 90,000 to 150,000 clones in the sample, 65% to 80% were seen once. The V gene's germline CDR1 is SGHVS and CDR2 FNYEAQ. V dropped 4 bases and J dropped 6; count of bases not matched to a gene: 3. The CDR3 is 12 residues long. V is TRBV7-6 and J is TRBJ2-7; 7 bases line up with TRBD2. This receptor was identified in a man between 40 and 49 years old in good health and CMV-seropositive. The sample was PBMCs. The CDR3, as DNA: TGTGCCAGCAGCTGGACGGGGGGCGAGCAGTACTTC. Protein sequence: CASSWTGGEQYF.